This TCR beta chain was captured in a study of shared clonotypes between healthy human individuals. Study details: Per donor, CD8 memory used one plate, CD8 naive used two, CD4 memory used three and CD4 naive used three. Study results and caveats: It was the non-shared clonotypes that had lower generation probabilities than clonotypes shared by all four donors. In a handful of donors, around 4.5% of naive CD4 clonotypes appeared in common. Researchers sampled blood only, noting tissue repertoires likely differ.

As concerns this clone: No antigen is known for it.

CDR3 length: 13 residues. V was clipped by 3 bases and J by 1 base, with 6 bases between them. CDR1 is LNHDA, CDR2 SQIVND, per germline (reference sequence). The table came from immunoSEQ multiplex PCR; TCRdb's copy has only in-frame clones and leaves some out. Among more than 2,000,000 clones, over 85% were seen once, and the ten largest hold roughly 0.13%. The chain combines TRBV19 with TRBJ1-1; D ambiguous. The sequence was obtained from a man aged 18-30 years in good health. Specimen: naive CD4+ T cells sorted from blood. Specified subset: CD45RA+ positively selected. CDR3: CASSIEENTEAFF. The CDR3 region has the DNA TGTGCCAGTAGTATTGAAGAGAACACTGAAGCTTTCTTT.